Listed here are 10 T cell receptor beta chains from one sample, sequenced in a study of radiation and T cells in renal cell carcinoma. Time point indicated: blood 2 weeks post-SBRT. Treatment specified: 15 Gy SBRT to primary tumor, nephrectomy 4 weeks later. The table came from immunoSEQ multiplex PCR; TCRdb's copy has only in-frame clones and leaves some out. The data show around 75,000 clones, 82% seen once. Here the sequenced sample was blood, taken from a patient whose treatment included radiotherapy and nephrectomy. The receptors derive from a man in his 60s with renal cell carcinoma.

This chain joins TRBV18 and TRBJ2-7; 7 bases line up with TRBD2. V trimming: 3 bases; J trimming: 1 base; junction bases outside the gene matches: 9. This CDR3 region has 16 residues. CDR1 and CDR2 (germline): KGHSH, LQKENI. This chain's CDR3 is CASSPPGTMGSYEQYF. CDR3 nucleotides: TGTGCCAGCTCACCCCCCGGGACTATGGGATCCTACGAGCAGTACTTC. The entire variable domain, with the rest obtained from reference TRBV18 and TRBJ2-7, is as follows: NAGVMQNPRHLVRRRGQEARLRCSPMKGHSHVYWYRQLPEEGLKFMVYLQKENIIDESGMPKERFSAEFPKEGPSILRIQQVVRGDSAAYFCASSPPGTMGSYEQYFGPGTRLTVT.

This clone has a handful of counts. This chain joins TRBV4-3 and TRBJ2-7; D is ambiguous. With 0 bases removed from V and 0 bases from J, the gap between germline ends came to 3 bases. Germline V gene sequence: CDR1 LGHNA, CDR2 YSLEER. This CDR3 has 13 amino acids. CDR3 sequence: CASSQDGSYEQYF. CDR3 DNA: TGCGCCAGCAGCCAAGATGGCTCCTACGAGCAGTACTTC.

V is TRBV11-2 and J is TRBJ1-6; TRBD1 might be the D (5 bases). The CDR3 extends over 16 amino acids. CDR1 is SGHAT and CDR2 is FQNNGV in the germline V gene. Trimming took off 1 base at V and 4 bases at J, with 11 bases between the two ends. The CDR3 spells CASSLGSGGYNSPLHF. In DNA, the CDR3 is TGTGCCAGCAGCTTAGGTAGCGGGGGTTATAATTCACCCCTCCACTTT.

In nucleotides, the CDR3 is TGCGCCAGCAGCCTGGGGACTACTGAGGCAGATACGCAGTATTTT. Amino acids: CASSLGTTEADTQYF. The rearrangement uses TRBV4-1 and TRBJ2-3; 7 positions match TRBD2. The CDR3 is 15 amino acids. Germline loops: CDR1 MGHRA, CDR2 YSYEKL. J lost 4 bases, V lost 4 bases, and 8 bases had no gene match.

The chain recombines TRBV18 with TRBJ2-5; tentative D call: TRBD1 (6 bases). Per the germline V gene, CDR1 is KGHSH and CDR2 is LQKENI. This CDR3 region has 15 residues. Deletions cut 3 bases from V and 4 bases from J, with 15 bases between. CDR3 sequence reads: CASSPRQDWGETQYF. The CDR3 DNA is TGTGCCAGCTCACCGAGACAGGATTGGGGAGAGACCCAGTACTTC.

The chain couples TRBV4-1 to TRBJ2-7; TRBD2 matches 15 bases. This CDR3 has 18 residues. The germline gives CDR1 MGHRA, CDR2 YSYEKL. Unmatched junction bases numbered 7, after V lost 4 bases and J lost 0 bases. In DNA form, the CDR3 reads TGCGCCAGCAGCCCCTGGACTAGCGGGAGGGCTAGCTCCTACGAGCAGTACTTC. Translating it yields CASSPWTSGRASSYEQYF.

The J gene is TRBJ2-3, the V gene TRBV28; a possible D gene is TRBD1 (5 bases). In germline, CDR1 is MDHEN, CDR2 SYDVKM. With 3 bases removed from V and 2 bases from J, the gap between germline ends came to 12 bases. The CDR3 extends over 15 amino acids. CDR3 sequence reads: CASSFQGFITDTQYF. Written as DNA, the CDR3 is TGTGCCAGCAGTTTCCAGGGCTTCATCACAGATACGCAGTATTTT.

The rearrangement joins TRBV7-2 to TRBJ2-2; no reliable D call. The ends were cut back, 7 bases at V and 3 bases at J, with 15 bases in the middle. Germline lookup yields CDR1 SGHTA and CDR2 FQGNSA. This CDR3 is built from 15 residues. CDR3 sequence: CASILFSRYTGELFF. CDR3 bases: TGTGCCAGCATCCTCTTCTCACGCTACACCGGGGAGCTGTTTTTT.

The chain links TRBV5-4 to TRBJ2-5; the D is unclear. The germline gives CDR1 SGHNT, CDR2 YYREEE (reference sequence). The CDR3 is 15 residues long. V lost 0 bases and J lost 5, with 14 bases in between. The CDR3 bases are TGTGCCAGCAGCTTGGGAGGACGCCCTAGGGAGACCCAGTACTTC. Amino acid sequence: CASSLGGRPRETQYF.

The chain is built from TRBV2 and TRBJ2-1, with 8 bases lining up with TRBD2. V shed 6 bases and J 7 bases; nucleotides not matched to a gene: 8. This CDR3 has 14 amino acids. Germline-derived CDR1 and CDR2 are SNHLY and FYNNEI. CDR3 residues: CASRVPGLGNEQFF. Written as DNA, the CDR3 is TGTGCCAGCAGGGTTCCGGGACTAGGAAATGAGCAGTTCTTC. Using reference TRBV2 and TRBJ2-1 for the parts outside the CDR3, the full variable domain is EPEVTQTPSHQVTQMGQEVILRCVPISNHLYFYWYRQILGQKVEFLVSFYNNEISEKSEIFDDQFSVERPDGSNFTLKIRSTKLEDSAMYFCASRVPGLGNEQFFGPGTRLTVL.